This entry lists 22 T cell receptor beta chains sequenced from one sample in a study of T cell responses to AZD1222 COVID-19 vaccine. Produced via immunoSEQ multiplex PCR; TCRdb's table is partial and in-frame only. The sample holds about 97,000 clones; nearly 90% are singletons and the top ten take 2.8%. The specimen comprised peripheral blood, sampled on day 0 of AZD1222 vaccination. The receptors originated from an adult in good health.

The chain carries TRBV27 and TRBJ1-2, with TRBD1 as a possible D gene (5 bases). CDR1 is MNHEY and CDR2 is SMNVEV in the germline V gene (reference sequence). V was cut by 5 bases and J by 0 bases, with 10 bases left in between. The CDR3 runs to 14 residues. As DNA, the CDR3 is TGTGCCAGCAGTCCGACAGCCTCTAACTATGGCTACACCTTC. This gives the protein CASSPTASNYGYTF.

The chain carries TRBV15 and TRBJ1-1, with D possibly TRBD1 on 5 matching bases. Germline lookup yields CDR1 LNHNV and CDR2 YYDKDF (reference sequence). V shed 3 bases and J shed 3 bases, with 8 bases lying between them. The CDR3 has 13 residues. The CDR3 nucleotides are TGTGCCACCAGCAGCAGACAGTACACTGAAGCTTTCTTT. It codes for CATSSRQYTEAFF.

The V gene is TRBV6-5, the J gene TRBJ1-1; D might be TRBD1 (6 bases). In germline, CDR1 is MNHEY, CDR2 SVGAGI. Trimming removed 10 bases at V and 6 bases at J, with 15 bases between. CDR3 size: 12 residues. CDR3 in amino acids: CATRTGKAEAFF. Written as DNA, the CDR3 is TGTGCCACCCGAACAGGGAAGGCTGAAGCTTTCTTT.

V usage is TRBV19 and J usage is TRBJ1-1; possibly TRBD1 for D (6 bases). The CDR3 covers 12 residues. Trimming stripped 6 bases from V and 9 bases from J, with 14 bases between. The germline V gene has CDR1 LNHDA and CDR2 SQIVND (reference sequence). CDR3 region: CASSRVDRKAFF. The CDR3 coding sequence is TGTGCCAGTAGCCGGGTAGACAGGAAAGCTTTCTTT.

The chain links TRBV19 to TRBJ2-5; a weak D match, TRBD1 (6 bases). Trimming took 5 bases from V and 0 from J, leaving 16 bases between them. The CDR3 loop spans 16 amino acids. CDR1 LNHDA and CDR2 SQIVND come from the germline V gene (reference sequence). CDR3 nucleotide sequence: TGTGCCAGTAGTTCTCCAGGGGCCCCGTACCAAGAGACCCAGTACTTC. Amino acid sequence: CASSSPGAPYQETQYF.

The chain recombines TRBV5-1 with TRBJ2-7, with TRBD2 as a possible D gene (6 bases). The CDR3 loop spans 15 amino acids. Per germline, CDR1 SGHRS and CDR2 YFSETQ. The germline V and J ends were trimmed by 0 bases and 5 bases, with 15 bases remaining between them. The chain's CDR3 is CASSLAMEGTHEQYF. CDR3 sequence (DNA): TGCGCCAGCAGCTTGGCCATGGAGGGGACCCACGAGCAGTACTTC.

CDR3 protein: CASSPQNYNSPLHF. CDR3 in DNA: TGTGCCAGCAGCCCTCAAAACTATAATTCACCCCTCCACTTT. The gene calls are TRBV7-9 and TRBJ1-6; D ambiguous. This CDR3 region has 14 residues. Germline V lookup: CDR1 SEHNR, CDR2 FQNEAQ (reference sequence). With 5 bases removed from V and 3 bases from J, the gap between germline ends came to 8 bases.

The CDR3 sequence: CASSPYPGGHYTF. Written as DNA, the CDR3 is TGTGCCAGCAGCCCTTACCCGGGGGGCCACTACACCTTC. The chain uses TRBV14 and TRBJ1-2, with D perhaps TRBD1 (6 bases). CDR1 SGHDN and CDR2 FVKESK come from the germline V gene. The CDR3 is made up of 13 amino acids. With 4 bases removed from V and 10 bases from J, the gap between germline ends came to 16 bases.

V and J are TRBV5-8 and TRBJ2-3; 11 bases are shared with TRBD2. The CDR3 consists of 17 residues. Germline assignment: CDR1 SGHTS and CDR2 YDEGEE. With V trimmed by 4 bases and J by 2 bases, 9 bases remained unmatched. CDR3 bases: TGTGCCAGCAGCACCCTTTTAGCGGGGGGGACCACAGATACGCAGTATTTT. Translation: CASSTLLAGGTTDTQYF.

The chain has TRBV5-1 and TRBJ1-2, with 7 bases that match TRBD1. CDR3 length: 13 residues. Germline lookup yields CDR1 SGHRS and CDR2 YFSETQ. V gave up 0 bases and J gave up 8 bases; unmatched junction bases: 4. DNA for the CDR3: TGCGCCAGCAGCTTGGAGGACAGGAAAGGCTACACCTTC. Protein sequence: CASSLEDRKGYTF.

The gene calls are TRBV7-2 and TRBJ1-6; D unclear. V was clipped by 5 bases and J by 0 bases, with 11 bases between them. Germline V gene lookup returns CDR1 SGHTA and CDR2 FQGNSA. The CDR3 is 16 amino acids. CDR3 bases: TGTGCCAGCAGCCAAGGCAGGAGCTCCTATAATTCACCCCTCCACTTT. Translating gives CASSQGRSSYNSPLHF.

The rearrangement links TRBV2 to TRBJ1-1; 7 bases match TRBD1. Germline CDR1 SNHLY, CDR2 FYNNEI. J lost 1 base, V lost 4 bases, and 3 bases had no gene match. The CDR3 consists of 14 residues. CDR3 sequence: CASSVQGGNTEAFF. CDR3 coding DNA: TGTGCCAGCAGTGTCCAGGGGGGGAACACTGAAGCTTTCTTT.

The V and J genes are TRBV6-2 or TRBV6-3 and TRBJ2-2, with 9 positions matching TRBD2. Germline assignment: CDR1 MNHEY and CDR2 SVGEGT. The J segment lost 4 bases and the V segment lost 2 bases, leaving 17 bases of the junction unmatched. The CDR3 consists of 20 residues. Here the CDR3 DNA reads TGTGCCAGCAGTTACACCCCCCGGGCGGGGGGGCTGGCGGGCACCGGGGAGCTGTTTTTT. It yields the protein CASSYTPRAGGLAGTGELFF.

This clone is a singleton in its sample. The CDR3 is CSVGYSYEQYF. CDR3 in DNA: TGCAGCGTTGGATACTCCTACGAGCAGTACTTC. This chain connects TRBV29-1 to TRBJ2-7; D call uncertain. The CDR3 contains 11 residues. V lost 4 bases and J lost 0, with 4 bases in between. In germline, CDR1 is SQVTM, CDR2 ANQGSEA.

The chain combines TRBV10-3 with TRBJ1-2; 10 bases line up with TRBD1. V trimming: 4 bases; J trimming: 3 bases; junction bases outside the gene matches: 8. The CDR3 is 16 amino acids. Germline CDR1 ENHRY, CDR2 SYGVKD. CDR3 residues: CAISVTPGTGDYGYTF. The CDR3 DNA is TGTGCCATCAGTGTTACCCCCGGGACAGGGGACTATGGCTACACCTTC.

The CDR3 coding sequence is TGTGCCAGCAGCCCCCCCCGGGACTCCAATCAGCCCCAGCATTTT. Encoded protein: CASSPPRDSNQPQHF. The chain links TRBV7-2 to TRBJ1-5, with D perhaps TRBD1 (5 bases). This CDR3 contains 15 residues. Between the trimmed V and J ends, which lost 5 bases and 3 bases, there was a span of 14 bases. Per the germline V gene, CDR1 is SGHTA and CDR2 is FQGNSA.

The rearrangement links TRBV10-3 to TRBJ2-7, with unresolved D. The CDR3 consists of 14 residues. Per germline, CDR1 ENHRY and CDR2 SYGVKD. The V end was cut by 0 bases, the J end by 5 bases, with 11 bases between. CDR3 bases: TGTGCCATCAGTGAGTCAAGTTGGGCGGACGAGCAGTACTTC. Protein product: CAISESSWADEQYF.

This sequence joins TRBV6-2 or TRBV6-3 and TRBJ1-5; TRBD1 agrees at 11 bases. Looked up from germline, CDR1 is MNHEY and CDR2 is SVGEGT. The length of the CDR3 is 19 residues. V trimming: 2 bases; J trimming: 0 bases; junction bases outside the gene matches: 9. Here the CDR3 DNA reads TGTGCCAGCAGTTACGAAACCGGGACAGGGGGATATAGCAATCAGCCCCAGCATTTT. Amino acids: CASSYETGTGGYSNQPQHF.

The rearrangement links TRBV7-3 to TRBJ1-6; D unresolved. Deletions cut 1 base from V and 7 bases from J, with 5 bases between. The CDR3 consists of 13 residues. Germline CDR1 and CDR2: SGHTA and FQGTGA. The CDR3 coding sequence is TGTGCCAGCAGCTTAATTCAGAATTCACCCCTCCACTTT. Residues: CASSLIQNSPLHF.

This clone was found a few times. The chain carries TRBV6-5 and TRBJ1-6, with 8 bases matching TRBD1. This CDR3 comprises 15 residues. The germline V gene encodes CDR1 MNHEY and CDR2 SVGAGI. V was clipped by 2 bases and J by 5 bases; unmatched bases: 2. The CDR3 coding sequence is TGTGCCAGCAGTTACGGGGACAGGAATAATTCACCCCTCCACTTT. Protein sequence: CASSYGDRNNSPLHF.

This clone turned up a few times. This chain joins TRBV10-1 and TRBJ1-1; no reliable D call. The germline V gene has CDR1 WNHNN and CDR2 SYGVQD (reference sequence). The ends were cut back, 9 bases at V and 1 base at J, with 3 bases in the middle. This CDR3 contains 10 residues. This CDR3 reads CARWNTEAFF. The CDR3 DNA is TGCGCCAGATGGAACACTGAAGCTTTCTTT.

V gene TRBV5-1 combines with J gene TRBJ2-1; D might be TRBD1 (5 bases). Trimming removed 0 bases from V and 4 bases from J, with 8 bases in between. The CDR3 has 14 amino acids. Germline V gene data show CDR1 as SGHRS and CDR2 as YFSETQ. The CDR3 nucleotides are TGCGCCAGCAGCTTGGCCGACAGATACAATGAGCAGTTCTTC. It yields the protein CASSLADRYNEQFF.